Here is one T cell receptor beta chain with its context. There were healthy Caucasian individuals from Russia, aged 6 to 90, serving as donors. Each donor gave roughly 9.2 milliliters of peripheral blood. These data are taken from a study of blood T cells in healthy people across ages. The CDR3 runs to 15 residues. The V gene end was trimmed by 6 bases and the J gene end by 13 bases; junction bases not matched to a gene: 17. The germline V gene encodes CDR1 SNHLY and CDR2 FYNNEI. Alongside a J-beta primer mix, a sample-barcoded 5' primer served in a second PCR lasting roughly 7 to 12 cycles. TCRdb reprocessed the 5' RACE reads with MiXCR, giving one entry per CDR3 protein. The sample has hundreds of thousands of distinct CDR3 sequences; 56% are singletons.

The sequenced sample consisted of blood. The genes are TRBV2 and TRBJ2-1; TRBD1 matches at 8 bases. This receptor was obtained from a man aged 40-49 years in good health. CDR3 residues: CASSPKGTGWGTQFF. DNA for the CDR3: TGTGCCAGCAGCCCAAAGGGGACAGGTTGGGGAACCCAGTTCTTC.